A selection of T cell receptor beta chains follows, all from one sample in a study of blood T cells in healthy people across ages. Via MiXCR, TCRdb re-called the 5' RACE reads, giving one row per CDR3 protein. The sample shows over 1.5 million distinct CDR3 sequences, roughly 52% of them seen only once. Material for sequencing was blood. These receptors were taken from a woman aged 40 to 55 in good health. Both conserved end residues are part of each CDR3. Each record gives: clone size, J gene, V gene, D gene, CDR3 protein, CDR3 DNA. D genes are given only for firm matches. Clone size, where shown, is once, few, many, or a class for clones that have expanded.

- TRBJ2-7 TRBV24-1 - CATSGRGYNEQYF TGTGCCACCAGTGGAAGGGGTTACAATGAGCAGTACTTC
- TRBJ2-4 TRBV6-5 TRBD1 CASSYSRTGYIQYF TGTGCCAGCAGTTACTCAAGGACAGGGTATATTCAGTACTTC
few TRBJ2-6 TRBV7-2 TRBD2 CASSLGLAGSGANVLTF TGTGCCAGCAGCTTAGGGCTAGCGGGGTCTGGGGCCAACGTCCTGACTTTC
few TRBJ2-5 TRBV5-1 - CASSAGLMGETQYF TGCGCCAGCAGCGCGGGTCTAATGGGGGAGACCCAGTACTTC
- TRBJ1-4 TRBV28 - CASGTPSNEKLFF TGTGCCAGTGGGACGCCGTCTAATGAAAAACTGTTTTTT
- TRBJ2-1 TRBV4-2 TRBD2 CASSQEPGLQHEQFF TGTGCCAGCAGCCAAGAACCGGGACTACAGCATGAGCAGTTCTTC
- TRBJ2-5 TRBV28 TRBD1 CASSPYSTGGVETQYF TGTGCCAGCAGTCCGTATTCTACAGGGGGCGTAGAGACCCAGTACTTC
- TRBJ1-4 TRBV4-3 - CASSQEEEGENEKLFF TGCGCCAGTAGCCAAGAAGAAGAAGGCGAGAATGAAAAACTGTTTTTT
few TRBJ2-7 TRBV5-5 TRBD2 CASSSPGVAGYRAYEQYF TGTGCCAGCAGCTCCCCTGGGGTAGCGGGATACCGGGCCTACGAGCAGTACTTC
- TRBJ1-6 TRBV4-3 TRBD1 CASSQDSTGAYNSPLHF TGCGCCAGCAGCCAAGATTCGACAGGGGCCTATAATTCACCCCTCCACTTT
once TRBJ2-1 TRBV7-2 TRBD2 CASSFQSTSGYNEQFF TGTGCCAGCAGCTTCCAGTCGACTAGCGGTTACAATGAGCAGTTCTTC
few TRBJ2-3 TRBV6-2/TRBV6-3 - CASSWNPDTQYF TGTGCCAGCAGTTGGAACCCCGATACGCAGTATTTT
few TRBJ2-3 TRBV13 - CASEIRADPSTDTQYF TGTGCCAGCGAAATACGAGCGGACCCTAGCACAGATACGCAGTATTTT
few TRBJ1-1 TRBV6-2/TRBV6-3 - CASSYRGTGNTEAFF TGTGCCAGCAGTTACAGGGGGACCGGGAACACTGAAGCTTTCTTT
- TRBJ2-1 TRBV3-1 TRBD1 CASSLGQGFLNEQFF TGTGCCAGCAGCCTGGGACAGGGTTTCCTCAATGAGCAGTTCTTC
few TRBJ2-7 TRBV6-2/TRBV6-3 - CASSDRDGAYEQYF TGTGCCAGCAGTGATAGGGACGGAGCCTACGAGCAGTACTTC
- TRBJ2-1 TRBV27 - CASSLSGGGVNEQFF TGTGCCAGCAGTTTATCAGGGGGAGGGGTCAATGAGCAGTTCTTC
- TRBJ2-7 TRBV6-2/TRBV6-3 TRBD1 CASREDRGEQYF TGTGCCAGCAGGGAGGACAGGGGCGAGCAGTACTTC
few TRBJ1-2 TRBV27 - CASKGHTNYGYTF TGTGCCAGCAAGGGACACACAAACTATGGCTACACCTTC
- TRBJ2-3 TRBV20-1 - CSGGGQDTQYF TGCAGTGGTGGAGGGCAAGATACGCAGTATTTT
- TRBJ2-4 TRBV5-1 - CASSPPTGVKNIQYF TGCGCCAGCAGCCCACCGACAGGAGTAAAAAACATTCAGTACTTC
few TRBJ2-3 TRBV6-2/TRBV6-3 - CASGAETRTDTQYF TGTGCCAGCGGAGCCGAGACAAGAACAGATACGCAGTATTTT
- TRBJ1-2 TRBV15 - CATSTDNYGYTF TGTGCCACCAGCACAGATAACTATGGCTACACCTTC
- TRBJ2-1 TRBV3-1 TRBD2 CASSQALRGYNEQFF TGTGCCAGCAGCCAAGCCCTGCGGGGGTACAATGAGCAGTTCTTC